This TCR beta chain was sequenced for a study of cytomegalovirus exposure and HLA in healthy donors. Study in general: As released early, the data held 75 million to 90 million unique TCRs from HLA-typed donors. Most donors, approximately 82% of approximately 400 genotyped, fell in the Caucasian-associated ancestry cluster.

As concerns this clone: Its antigen remains unknown.

Overall study findings and caveats: Donor immune exposure was known only as CMV serostatus. Analysis was performed later, and it showed HLA-associated TCR beta chains to be more clonally expanded than equally common others.

Germline V gene sequence: CDR1 SEHNR, CDR2 FQNEAQ (reference sequence). Trimming at V came to 4 bases and at J to 7 bases, leaving 3 bases not matched to a gene. The CDR3 spans 14 residues. Vbeta (60) and Jbeta (13) primers were used in the PCR. Repertoires were generated with immunoSEQ multiplex PCR, while TCRdb's copy carries only in-frame clones and drops some. This table has some 190,000 clones, roughly 80% appearing once. The TCR was taken from a male donor in good health and CMV-seronegative. The chain links TRBV7-9 to TRBJ2-1, with 11 bases aligning to TRBD2. Sequencing input: PBMCs. The CDR3 sequence is CASSWWTSGNEQFF. In DNA, the CDR3 is TGTGCCAGCAGCTGGTGGACTAGCGGGAATGAGCAGTTCTTC.